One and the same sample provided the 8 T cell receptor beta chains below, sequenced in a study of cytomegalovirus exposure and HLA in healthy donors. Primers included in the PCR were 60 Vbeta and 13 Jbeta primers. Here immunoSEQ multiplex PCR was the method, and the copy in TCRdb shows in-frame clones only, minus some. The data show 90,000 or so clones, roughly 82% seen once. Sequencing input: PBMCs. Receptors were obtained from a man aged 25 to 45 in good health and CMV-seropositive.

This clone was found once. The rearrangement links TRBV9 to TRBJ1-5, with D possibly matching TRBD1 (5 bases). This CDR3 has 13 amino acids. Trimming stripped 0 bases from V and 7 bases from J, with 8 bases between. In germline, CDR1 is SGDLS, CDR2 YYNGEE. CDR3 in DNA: TGTGCCAGCAGCGTAGAGGGGTTCCAGCCCCAGCATTTT. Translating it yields CASSVEGFQPQHF.

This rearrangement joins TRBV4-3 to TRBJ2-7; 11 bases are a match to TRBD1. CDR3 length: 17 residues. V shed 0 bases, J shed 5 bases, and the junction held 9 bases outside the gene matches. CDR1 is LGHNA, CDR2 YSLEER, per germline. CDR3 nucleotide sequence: TGCGCCAGCAGCCAAGAGGGCTTCGGACAGGGGGCCGACGAGCAGTACTTC. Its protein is CASSQEGFGQGADEQYF.

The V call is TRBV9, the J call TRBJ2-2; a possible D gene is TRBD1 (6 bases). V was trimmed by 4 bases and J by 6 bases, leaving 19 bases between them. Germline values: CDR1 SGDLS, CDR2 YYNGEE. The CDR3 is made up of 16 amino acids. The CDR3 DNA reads TGTGCCAGCAGCACTGATTCAGGGGTGGTGGCCGGGGAGCTGTTTTTT. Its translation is CASSTDSGVVAGELFF.

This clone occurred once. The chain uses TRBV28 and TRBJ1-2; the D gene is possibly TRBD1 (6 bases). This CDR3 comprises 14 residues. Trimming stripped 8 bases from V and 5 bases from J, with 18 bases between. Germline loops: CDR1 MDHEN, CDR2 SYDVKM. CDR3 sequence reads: CASSPGGGLYGYTF. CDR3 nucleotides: TGTGCCAGCTCCCCCGGGGGGGGGCTTTATGGCTACACCTTC.

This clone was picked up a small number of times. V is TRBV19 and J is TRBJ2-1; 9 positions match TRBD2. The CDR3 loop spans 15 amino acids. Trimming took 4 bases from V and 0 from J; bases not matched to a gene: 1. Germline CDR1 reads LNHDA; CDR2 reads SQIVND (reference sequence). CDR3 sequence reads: CASSSSGSSYNEQFF. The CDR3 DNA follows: TGTGCCAGTAGTAGTAGCGGGAGCTCCTACAATGAGCAGTTCTTC.

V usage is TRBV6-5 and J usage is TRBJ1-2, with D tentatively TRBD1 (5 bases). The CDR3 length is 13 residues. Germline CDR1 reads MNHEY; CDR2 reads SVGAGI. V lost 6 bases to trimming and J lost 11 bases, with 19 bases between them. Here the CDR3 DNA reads TGTGCCAGCAGACGAACCGGGACTGACCGGTACACCTTC. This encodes CASRRTGTDRYTF.

As DNA, the CDR3 is TGTGCCACCAGCGGATTGGACTTCACAGATACGCAGTATTTT. Residues: CATSGLDFTDTQYF. The rearrangement links TRBV15 to TRBJ2-3; D possibly corresponds to TRBD2 (5 bases). V lost 5 bases and J 2 bases, leaving 11 bases between the germline ends. Germline V CDR1 and CDR2: LNHNV, YYDKDF (reference sequence). CDR3 length: 14 residues.

CDR3 residues: CASRQGATQYF. The DNA for the CDR3 is TGTGCCAGCAGGCAGGGGGCGACCCAGTACTTC. The J gene is TRBJ2-5, the V gene TRBV7-9; 8 nucleotides agree with TRBD1. The length of the CDR3 is 11 residues. Germline lookup yields CDR1 SEHNR and CDR2 FQNEAQ (reference sequence). After removal of 6 bases from V and 7 bases from J, the junction contained 1 base not matched to a gene.